The 24 T cell receptor beta chains given below trace back to one sample, sequenced in a study of CD8 T cells in ankylosing spondylitis listed by TCRdb under 2017. Library method: 5' RACE. Sequencing was performed on an Illumina HiSeq 2500. TCRdb trimmed public reads at Q25 via fastp, called clones via MiXCR and kept in-frame beta chains. Each CDR3 protein gets just one entry, which takes the most common genes and DNA from the rows behind it. The sample table holds under 300,000 distinct CDR3 sequences, of which roughly 10% were seen once. The ten most abundant clones make up about 6.8% of the sample. Input material: blood, either unsorted or a sorted T cell fraction (not recorded which). The receptors were sampled from a male donor with ankylosing spondylitis or in good health (not recorded which).

This clonotype occurred many times. V gene TRBV5-5 combines with J gene TRBJ2-2; D could derive from TRBD1 or TRBD2 (6 bases each). The V end was cut by 6 bases, the J end by 10 bases, with 16 bases between. The germline V gene encodes CDR1 SGHKS and CDR2 YYEKEE (reference sequence). This CDR3 spans 13 amino acids. The CDR3 coding sequence is TGTGCCAGCAACCCCCAAAGGGGGGAGGAGCTGTTTTTT. Residues: CASNPQRGEELFF. The full variable domain, in which reference TRBV5-5 and TRBJ2-2 provide the parts outside the CDR3, is DAGVTQSPTHLIKTRGQQVTLRCSPISGHKSVSWYQQVLGQGPQFIFQYYEKEERGRGNFPDRFSARQFPNYSSELNVNALLLGDSALYLCASNPQRGEELFFGEGSRLTVL.

This clonotype has ten or more counts. The chain recombines TRBV12-3 or TRBV12-4 with TRBJ2-3; the match to TRBD1 covers 9 bases. After removal of 3 bases from V and 4 bases from J, the junction contained 2 bases not matched to a gene. The CDR3 has 14 residues. CDR3 loop: CASSFTGGPDTQYF. CDR3 bases: TGTGCCAGCAGTTTCACAGGGGGCCCAGATACGCAGTATTTT.

This clonotype was seen a handful of times. This chain links TRBV28 with TRBJ2-7; 7 bases line up with TRBD2. Unmatched junction bases numbered 3, after V lost 5 bases and J lost 2 bases. Germline values: CDR1 MDHEN, CDR2 SYDVKM. This CDR3 region has 13 residues. In nucleotides, the CDR3 is TGTGCCAGCAGTACTAGCGAAACCTACGAGCAGTACTTC. This sequence encodes CASSTSETYEQYF.

Ten or more counts support this clonotype. The gene calls are TRBV4-1 and TRBJ1-1, with TRBD1 identical over 8 bases. CDR3 length: 16 residues. V was pared by 5 bases and J by 3 bases, with 11 bases of the junction left unmatched. The germline gives CDR1 MGHRA, CDR2 YSYEKL. CDR3 sequence (DNA): TGCGCCAGCAGCACTCATCCGACAGGGGCACACACTGAAGCTTTCTTT. The encoded protein is CASSTHPTGAHTEAFF.

The chain recombines TRBV3-1 with TRBJ2-2, with D possibly matching TRBD2 (6 bases). V was clipped by 0 bases and J by 2 bases, with 19 bases between them. The CDR3 has 19 amino acids. Germline CDR1 and CDR2: LGHDT and YNNKEL (reference sequence). This chain's CDR3 is CASSQDRASVNVNTGELFF. CDR3 DNA sequence: TGTGCCAGCAGCCAAGATCGGGCTAGCGTGAATGTAAACACCGGGGAGCTGTTTTTT.

This clonotype was seen repeatedly, ten times or more. The J gene is TRBJ2-7, the V gene TRBV20-1; D remains unclear. Trimming shortened V by 4 bases and J by 2 bases, and 9 bases separated the two germline ends. The CDR3 extends over 12 amino acids. Germline-derived CDR1 and CDR2 are DFQATT and SNEGSKA (reference sequence). CDR3 residues: CSANLQAYEQYF. CDR3 nucleotide sequence: TGCAGTGCTAACCTCCAGGCCTACGAGCAGTACTTC.

As for this clonotype: A much larger clonotype is one base distant, so this may be a read error. The CDR3 sequence is CASSYHQGYEQYF. CDR3 DNA: TGTGCCAGCAGTTACCATCAGGGCTACGAGCAGTACTTC. J is TRBJ2-7 and V is TRBV6-5; tentatively, D is TRBD1 (5 bases). This CDR3 is 13 amino acids long. The V gene lost 2 bases and the J gene lost 3 bases, with 8 bases spanning the gap. Germline V lookup: CDR1 MNHEY, CDR2 SVGAGI.

This clonotype was seen at least ten times. The genes are TRBV7-9 and TRBJ2-7, with D perhaps matching TRBD1 (6 bases). CDR3 length: 14 amino acids. Germline lookup yields CDR1 SEHNR and CDR2 FQNEAQ (reference sequence). Trimming removed 2 bases from V and 3 bases from J, with 11 bases in between. The chain's CDR3 is CASSLSTDSYEQYF. CDR3 in DNA: TGTGCCAGCAGCTTATCTACGGACAGCTACGAGCAGTACTTC.

This clonotype was seen ten or more times. This sequence joins TRBV2 and TRBJ2-2; D remains unclear. The V gene lost 7 bases and the J gene lost 4 bases, with 13 bases spanning the gap. In germline, CDR1 is SNHLY, CDR2 FYNNEI. The CDR3 totals 14 residues. CDR3 sequence (DNA): TGTGCCAGCAAGCGTCAGGTCGCCACCGGGGAGCTGTTTTTT. Its protein product is CASKRQVATGELFF.

This clonotype was seen just once. The CDR3 coding sequence is TGTGCCAGCAGCTTGGGACACTATAGCAATCAGCCCCAGCATTTT. Encoded protein: CASSLGHYSNQPQHF. The gene calls are TRBV7-9 and TRBJ1-5; D possibly corresponds to TRBD1 (6 bases). CDR1 and CDR2 from the germline V gene are SEHNR and FQNEAQ (reference sequence). The V end was cut by 3 bases, the J end by 0 bases, with 9 bases between. The CDR3 has 15 amino acids. The full variable domain, with the rest looked up from reference TRBV7-9 and TRBJ1-5, is DTGVSQNPRHKITKRGQNVTFRCDPISEHNRLYWYRQTLGQGPEFLTYFQNEAQLEKSRLLSDRFSAERPKGSFSTLEIQRTEQGDSAMYLCASSLGHYSNQPQHFGDGTRLSIL.

This clonotype was seen at least ten times. The rearrangement uses TRBV20-1 and TRBJ2-7, with D perhaps TRBD2 (5 bases). The V end lost 6 bases, the J end lost 6 bases, and 12 bases lay between the germline ends. Germline V gene sequence: CDR1 DFQATT, CDR2 SNEGSKA (reference sequence). This CDR3 is 11 amino acids long. The chain's CDR3 is CSAETTFEQYF. Written as DNA, the CDR3 is TGCAGTGCCGAGACTACTTTCGAGCAGTACTTC.

This clonotype came up many times. This chain's CDR3 is CASSLGGWSTDTQYF. The CDR3 nucleotides read TGCGCCAGCAGCTTGGGAGGGTGGAGCACAGATACGCAGTATTTT. The chain carries TRBV5-1 and TRBJ2-3; D perhaps matches TRBD2 (5 bases). There are 15 residues in the CDR3. V lost 0 bases, J lost 0 bases, and 8 bases lay in between. The germline gives CDR1 SGHRS, CDR2 YFSETQ.

This clonotype was detected ten times or more. V and J are TRBV29-1 and TRBJ2-7, with 10 bases aligning to TRBD1. From germline, CDR1 is SQVTM and CDR2 ANQGSEA. CDR3 length equals 12 residues. Unmatched junction bases numbered 4, after V lost 7 bases and J lost 4 bases. The CDR3 is CSARDRGYEQYF. CDR3 in DNA: TGCAGCGCCCGGGACAGGGGTTACGAGCAGTACTTC.

V and J are TRBV11-2 and TRBJ2-3; D perhaps matches TRBD1 (7 bases). Germline loops: CDR1 SGHAT, CDR2 FQNNGV. The CDR3 is made up of 16 amino acids. V lost 6 bases, J lost 2 bases, and 18 bases lay in between. The CDR3 protein is CASSPGGSEFTDTQYF. The CDR3 nucleotides read TGTGCCAGCAGTCCAGGGGGGAGCGAATTCACAGATACGCAGTATTTT.

The chain's CDR3 is CSVARLIDEKLFF. The CDR3 DNA follows: TGCAGCGTCGCACGACTGATAGATGAAAAACTGTTTTTT. The chain has TRBV29-1 and TRBJ1-4, with no clear D. V was pared by 6 bases and J by 6 bases, with 14 bases between. The CDR3 spans 13 residues. Germline CDR1 reads SQVTM; CDR2 reads ANQGSEA.

This clonotype has at least ten counts. The chain carries TRBV4-1 and TRBJ1-5; no firm D call. This CDR3 contains 14 residues. Germline CDR1 reads MGHRA; CDR2 reads YSYEKL. Trimming shortened V by 4 bases and J by 1 base, and 8 bases separated the two germline ends. CDR3: CASSPLGSNQPQHF. CDR3 nucleotides: TGCGCCAGCAGCCCGCTAGGAAGCAATCAGCCCCAGCATTTT.

V is TRBV27 and J is TRBJ1-1; 10 nucleotides align to TRBD1. CDR1 and CDR2 (germline): MNHEY, SMNVEV (reference sequence). The CDR3 length is 14 residues. The trim removed 6 bases at V and 5 bases at J, leaving 6 bases unmatched. CDR3: CASRTGTGETEAFF. The CDR3 nucleotides are TGTGCCAGCAGGACCGGGACAGGGGAAACTGAAGCTTTCTTT.

This clonotype was counted many times. The chain joins TRBV5-1 to TRBJ1-2; 8 bases fit TRBD1. Germline lookup yields CDR1 SGHRS and CDR2 YFSETQ. The CDR3 consists of 13 residues. With 0 bases clipped from V and 6 bases from J, the junction kept 1 base outside the gene matches. The CDR3 DNA reads TGCGCCAGCAGCTTGGGACAGGGGAATGGCTACACCTTC. Translating it yields CASSLGQGNGYTF. The whole variable domain, remainder taken from reference TRBV5-1 and TRBJ1-2, is KAGVTQTPRYLIKTRGQQVTLSCSPISGHRSVSWYQQTPGQGLQFLFEYFSETQRNKGNFPGRFSGRQFSNSRSEMNVSTLELGDSALYLCASSLGQGNGYTFGSGTRLTVV.

This clonotype was found many times. The rearrangement links TRBV10-3 to TRBJ2-1; no reliable D call. V was clipped by 3 bases and J by 6 bases, with 9 bases between them. CDR1 and CDR2 (germline): ENHRY, SYGVKD. This CDR3 spans 13 amino acids. The CDR3 sequence is CAISDPRSNEQFF. For the CDR3, the DNA is TGTGCCATCAGTGACCCGAGGTCCAATGAGCAGTTCTTC.

This clonotype has a handful of counts. V and J are TRBV12-3 or TRBV12-4 and TRBJ2-3; the D gene is possibly TRBD2 (5 bases). V lost 2 bases and J lost 5, with 8 bases in between. The CDR3 runs 13 residues. CDR3 region: CASSLYAGDTQYF. In DNA, the CDR3 is TGTGCCAGCAGTTTATATGCGGGAGATACGCAGTATTTT.

This clonotype was seen a handful of times. The rearrangement joins TRBV28 to TRBJ2-1, with a weak D call TRBD1 (6 bases). In germline, CDR1 is MDHEN, CDR2 SYDVKM. The V end lost 4 bases, the J end lost 9 bases, and 16 bases lay between the germline ends. This CDR3 contains 14 residues. The chain's CDR3 is CASSSETGFGEQFF. The CDR3 DNA is TGTGCCAGCAGTTCCGAGACAGGTTTCGGTGAGCAGTTCTTC.

This clonotype was seen many times. The chain combines TRBV10-3 with TRBJ2-7; 11 bases align to TRBD2. Looked up from germline, CDR1 is ENHRY and CDR2 is SYGVKD. The CDR3 has 15 amino acids. J lost 4 bases, V lost 10 bases, and 12 bases had no gene match. The chain's CDR3 is CASHSPGLAAYEQYF. The CDR3 DNA reads TGTGCCAGCCACTCCCCGGGACTAGCGGCGTACGAGCAGTACTTC.

In its sample, this clonotype was seen many times. The J gene is TRBJ1-1, the V gene TRBV20-1, with 7 bases aligning to TRBD1. V lost 6 bases, J lost 2 bases, and 15 bases stayed unmatched. The CDR3 loop spans 16 amino acids. Germline V gene sequence: CDR1 DFQATT, CDR2 SNEGSKA (reference sequence). CDR3 region: CSAERVSGTVNTEAFF. The CDR3, as DNA: TGCAGTGCGGAGCGGGTCTCCGGGACAGTCAACACTGAAGCTTTCTTT.

In its sample, this clonotype was seen once. A read error may explain this, as a much larger clone is one base away. The chain joins TRBV20-1 to TRBJ2-7; 8 bases are a match to TRBD1. The germline gives CDR1 DFQATT, CDR2 SNEGSKA (reference sequence). The CDR3 length is 14 residues. The J segment lost 5 bases and the V segment lost 6 bases, leaving 12 bases of the junction unmatched. DNA for the CDR3: TGCAGTGCACGTTTGACAGGGGACATCCACGAGCAGTACTTC. As protein: CSARLTGDIHEQYF.